The clone carrying this T cell receptor beta chain has only a few counts. The data derive from a study of shared clonotypes between healthy human individuals. Clones were read by immunoSEQ multiplex PCR, and TCRdb kept only the in-frame ones, dropping some. The sample records 800,000 to 1,200,000 clones, around three quarters being singletons. Germline assignment: CDR1 LNHNV and CDR2 YYDKDF (reference sequence). V was pared by 6 bases and J by 3 bases, with 1 base of the junction left unmatched. CDR3 length: 14 residues. The J gene is TRBJ2-2, the V gene TRBV15; TRBD2 aligns across 10 bases. The sequencing sample was made of memory CD4+ T cells from PBMCs. Documented subset: CD45RA-negative fraction. This TCR was sampled from a man between 18 and 29 years old in good health. Some clones in this sample may be carry-over from other donors' samples. CDR3 amino acids: CATRSGRDTGELFF. CDR3 sequence (DNA): TGTGCCACCAGGAGCGGGAGGGACACCGGGGAGCTGTTTTTT.